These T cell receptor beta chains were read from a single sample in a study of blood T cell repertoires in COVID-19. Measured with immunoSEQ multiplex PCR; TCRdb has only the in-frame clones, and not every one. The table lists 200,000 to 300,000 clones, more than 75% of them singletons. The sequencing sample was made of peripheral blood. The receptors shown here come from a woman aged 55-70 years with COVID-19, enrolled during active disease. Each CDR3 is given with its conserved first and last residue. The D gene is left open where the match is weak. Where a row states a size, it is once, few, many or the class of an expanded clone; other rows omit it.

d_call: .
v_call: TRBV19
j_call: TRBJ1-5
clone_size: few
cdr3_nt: TGTGCCAGTAACCTTATACAGGGAAGGGGCAATCAGCCCCAGCATTTT
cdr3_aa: CASNLIQGRGNQPQHF

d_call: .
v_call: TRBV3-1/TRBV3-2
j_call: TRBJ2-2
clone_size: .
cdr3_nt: TGTGCCAGCAGCCAATATGTTTTCGGGGAGCTGTTTTTT
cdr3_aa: CASSQYVFGELFF

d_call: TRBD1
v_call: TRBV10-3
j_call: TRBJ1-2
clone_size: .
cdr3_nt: TGTGCCATCAGTGCCACCGGGACAGCTTTTTATGGCTACACCTTC
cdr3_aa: CAISATGTAFYGYTF

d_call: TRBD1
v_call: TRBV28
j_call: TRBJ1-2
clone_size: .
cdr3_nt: TGTGCCAGCAGTTCCCCGGGACAGAAACTAGAAGGCTATGGCTACACCTTC
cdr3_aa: CASSSPGQKLEGYGYTF

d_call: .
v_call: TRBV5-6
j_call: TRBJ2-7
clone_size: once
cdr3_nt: TGTGCCAGCAGCCGGGGATTCTACGAGCAGTACTTC
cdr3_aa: CASSRGFYEQYF

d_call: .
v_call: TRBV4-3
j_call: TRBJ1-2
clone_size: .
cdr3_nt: TGCGCCAGCAGCCAAGATTATCAGGGTAACTATGGCTACACCTTC
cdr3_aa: CASSQDYQGNYGYTF

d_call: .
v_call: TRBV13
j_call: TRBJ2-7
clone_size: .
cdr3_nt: TGTGCCAGCAGCATCAGGGGCGCCTACGAGCAGTACTTC
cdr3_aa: CASSIRGAYEQYF

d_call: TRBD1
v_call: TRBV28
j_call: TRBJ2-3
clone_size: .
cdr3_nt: TGTGCCAGCAGCCCGCCGGGACAGGACACAGATACGCAGTATTTT
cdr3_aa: CASSPPGQDTDTQYF

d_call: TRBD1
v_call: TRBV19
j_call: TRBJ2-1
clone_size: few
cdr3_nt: TGTGCCAGTAGTATAAGCCGGACAGGGCGGCATGAGCAGTTCTTC
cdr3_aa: CASSISRTGRHEQFF

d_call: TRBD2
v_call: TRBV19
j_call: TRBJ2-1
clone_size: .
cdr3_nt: TGTGCCAGTAGTACTCAATCGGGACTAGTCCACAATGAGCAGTTCTTC
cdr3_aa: CASSTQSGLVHNEQFF

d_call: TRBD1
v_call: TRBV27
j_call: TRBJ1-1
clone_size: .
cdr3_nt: TGTGCCAGCAGTCCATTACAGGGGGCATACACTGAAGCTTTCTTT
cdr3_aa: CASSPLQGAYTEAFF

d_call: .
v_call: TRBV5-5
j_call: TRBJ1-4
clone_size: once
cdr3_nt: TGTGCCAGCAGCCCCCCGAGGGGAGGGGTTGGGGAAAAACTGTTTTTT
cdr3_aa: CASSPPRGGVGEKLFF

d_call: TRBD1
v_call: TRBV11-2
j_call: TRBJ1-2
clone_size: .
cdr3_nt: TGTGCCAGCAGCTGGACAGGCGGTGGAGGCTACACCTTC
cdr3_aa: CASSWTGGGGYTF

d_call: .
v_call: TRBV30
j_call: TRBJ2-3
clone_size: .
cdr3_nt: TGTGCCTGGAGGGGGAGGATCACAGATACGCAGTATTTT
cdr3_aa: CAWRGRITDTQYF

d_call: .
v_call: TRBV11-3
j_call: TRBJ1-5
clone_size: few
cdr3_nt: TGTGCCAGCCCTGGGGCGGACAATCAGCCCCAGCATTTT
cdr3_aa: CASPGADNQPQHF

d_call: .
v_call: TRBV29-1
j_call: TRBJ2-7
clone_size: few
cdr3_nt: TGCAGCGTTGAGAGCGGGCCGCTAGAGCAGTACTTC
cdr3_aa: CSVESGPLEQYF

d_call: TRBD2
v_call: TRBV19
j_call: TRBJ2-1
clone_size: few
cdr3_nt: TGTGCCAGTAGTGCCCGACTAGCGGGAGGGCGGGGGGAGCAGTTCTTC
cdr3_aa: CASSARLAGGRGEQFF

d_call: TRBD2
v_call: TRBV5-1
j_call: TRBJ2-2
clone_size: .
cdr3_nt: TGCGCCAGCAGCTTTCTTCCGTTAGCGGGAGGAGGGACCGGGGAGCTGTTTTTT
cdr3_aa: CASSFLPLAGGGTGELFF

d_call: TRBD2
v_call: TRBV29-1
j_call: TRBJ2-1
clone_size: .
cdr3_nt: TGCAGCGTTCATGGCGGGGGGTCATACAATGAGCAGTTCTTC
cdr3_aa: CSVHGGGSYNEQFF

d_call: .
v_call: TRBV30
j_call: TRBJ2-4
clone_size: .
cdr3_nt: TGTGCCTGGTCACTAGCCAAAAACATTCAGTACTTC
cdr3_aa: CAWSLAKNIQYF

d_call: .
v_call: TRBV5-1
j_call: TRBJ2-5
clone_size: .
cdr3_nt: TGCGCCAGCAGCCCTATCGGACTTCCTGGTGGGGAGACCCAGTACTTC
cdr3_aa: CASSPIGLPGGETQYF

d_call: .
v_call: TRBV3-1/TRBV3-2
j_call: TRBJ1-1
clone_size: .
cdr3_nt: TGTGCCAGCAGCCAATGGGCAGTGAACACTGAAGCTTTCTTT
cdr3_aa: CASSQWAVNTEAFF

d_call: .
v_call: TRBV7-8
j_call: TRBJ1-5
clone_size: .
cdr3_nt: TGTGCCAGCAGCTCCGCAGGGGTCAGCAATCAGCCCCAGCATTTT
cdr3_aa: CASSSAGVSNQPQHF